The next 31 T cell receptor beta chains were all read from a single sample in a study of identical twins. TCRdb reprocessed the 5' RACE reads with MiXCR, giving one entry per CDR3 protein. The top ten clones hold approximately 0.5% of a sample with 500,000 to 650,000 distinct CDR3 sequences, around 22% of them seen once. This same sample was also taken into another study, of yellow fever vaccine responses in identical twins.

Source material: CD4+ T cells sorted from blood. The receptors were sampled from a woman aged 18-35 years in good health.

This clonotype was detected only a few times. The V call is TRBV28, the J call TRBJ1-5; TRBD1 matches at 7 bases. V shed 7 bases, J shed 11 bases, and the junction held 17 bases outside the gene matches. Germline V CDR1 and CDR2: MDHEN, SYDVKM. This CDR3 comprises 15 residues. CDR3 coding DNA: TGTGCCAGCAAACGAAGGGACAGACTTGTTTCGTCCCAGCATTTT. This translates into CASKRRDRLVSSQHF.

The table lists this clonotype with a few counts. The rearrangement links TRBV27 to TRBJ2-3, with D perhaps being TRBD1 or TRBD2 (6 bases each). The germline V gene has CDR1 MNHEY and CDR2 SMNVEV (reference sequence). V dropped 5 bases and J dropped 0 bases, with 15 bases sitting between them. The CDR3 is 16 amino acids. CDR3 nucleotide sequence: TGTGCCAGCAGTAAAATATCGGGGGCTAGCACAGATACGCAGTATTTT. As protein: CASSKISGASTDTQYF.

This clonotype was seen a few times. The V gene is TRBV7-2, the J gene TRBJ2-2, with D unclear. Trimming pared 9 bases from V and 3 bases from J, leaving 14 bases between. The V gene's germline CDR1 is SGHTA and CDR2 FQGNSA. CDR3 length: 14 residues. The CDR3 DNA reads TGTGCCAGTGGAAGGGCCAGTGACACCGGGGAGCTGTTTTTT. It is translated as CASGRASDTGELFF.

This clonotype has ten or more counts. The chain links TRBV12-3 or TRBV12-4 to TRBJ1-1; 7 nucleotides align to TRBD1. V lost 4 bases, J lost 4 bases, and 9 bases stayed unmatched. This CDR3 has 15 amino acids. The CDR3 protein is CASSSGVGGLTEAFF. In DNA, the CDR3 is TGTGCCAGCAGTTCAGGGGTAGGGGGCCTCACTGAAGCTTTCTTT.

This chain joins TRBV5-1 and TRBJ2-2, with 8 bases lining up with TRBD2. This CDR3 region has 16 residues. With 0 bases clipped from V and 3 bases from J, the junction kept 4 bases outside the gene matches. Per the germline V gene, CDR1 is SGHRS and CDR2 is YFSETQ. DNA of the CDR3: TGCGCCAGCAGCTTGGTGAGCGGGAGTTACACCGGGGAGCTGTTTTTT. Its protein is CASSLVSGSYTGELFF.

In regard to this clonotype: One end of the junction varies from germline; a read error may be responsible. The CDR3 sequence is CAISFEYRQIDSVKTQYF. The CDR3, as DNA: TGTGCCATCAGTTTTGAGTATCGACAGATCGATTCTGTGAAGACCCAGTACTTC. The chain carries TRBV12-3 or TRBV12-4 and TRBJ2-5, with D possibly matching TRBD1 (5 bases). The CDR3 totals 18 residues.

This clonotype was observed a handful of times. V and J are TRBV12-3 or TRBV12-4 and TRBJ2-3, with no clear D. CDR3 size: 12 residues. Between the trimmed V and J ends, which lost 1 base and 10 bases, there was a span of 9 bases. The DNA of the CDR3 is TGTGCCAGCAGTTTAGAAGCTAGGTCGCAGTATTTT. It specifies CASSLEARSQYF.

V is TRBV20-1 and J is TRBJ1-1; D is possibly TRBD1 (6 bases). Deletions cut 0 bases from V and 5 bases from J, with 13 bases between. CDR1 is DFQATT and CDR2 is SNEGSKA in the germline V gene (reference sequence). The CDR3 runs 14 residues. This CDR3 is CSARELQGGTEAFF. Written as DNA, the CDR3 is TGCAGTGCTAGAGAATTACAGGGAGGGACTGAAGCTTTCTTT.

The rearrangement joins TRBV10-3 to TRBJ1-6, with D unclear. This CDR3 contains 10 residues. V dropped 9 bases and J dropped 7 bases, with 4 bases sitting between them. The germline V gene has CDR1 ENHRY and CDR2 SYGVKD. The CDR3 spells CAIRNSPLHF. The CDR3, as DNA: TGTGCCATAAGGAATTCACCCCTCCACTTT.

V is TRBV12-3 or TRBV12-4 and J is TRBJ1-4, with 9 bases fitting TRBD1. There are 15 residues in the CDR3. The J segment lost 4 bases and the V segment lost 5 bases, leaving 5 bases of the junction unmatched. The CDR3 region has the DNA TGTGCCAGCAGTCCCGGACAGGGGAATAATGAAAAACTGTTTTTT. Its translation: CASSPGQGNNEKLFF.

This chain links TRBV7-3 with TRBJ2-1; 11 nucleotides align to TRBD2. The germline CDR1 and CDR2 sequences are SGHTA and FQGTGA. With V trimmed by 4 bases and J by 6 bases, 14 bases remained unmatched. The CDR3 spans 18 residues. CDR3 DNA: TGTGCCAGCAGCTCCCGCACGAAAACTAGCGGGAGATCCAATGAGCAGTTCTTC. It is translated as CASSSRTKTSGRSNEQFF.

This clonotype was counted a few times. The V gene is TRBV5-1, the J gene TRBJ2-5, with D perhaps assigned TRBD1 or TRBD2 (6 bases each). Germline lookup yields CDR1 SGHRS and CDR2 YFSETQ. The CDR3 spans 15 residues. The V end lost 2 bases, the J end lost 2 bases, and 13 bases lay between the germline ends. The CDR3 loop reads CASSFTRGAQETQYF. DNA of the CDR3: TGCGCCAGCAGCTTTACGAGGGGGGCTCAAGAGACCCAGTACTTC. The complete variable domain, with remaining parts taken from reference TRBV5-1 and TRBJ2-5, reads KAGVTQTPRYLIKTRGQQVTLSCSPISGHRSVSWYQQTPGQGLQFLFEYFSETQRNKGNFPGRFSGRQFSNSRSEMNVSTLELGDSALYLCASSFTRGAQETQYFGPGTRLLVL.

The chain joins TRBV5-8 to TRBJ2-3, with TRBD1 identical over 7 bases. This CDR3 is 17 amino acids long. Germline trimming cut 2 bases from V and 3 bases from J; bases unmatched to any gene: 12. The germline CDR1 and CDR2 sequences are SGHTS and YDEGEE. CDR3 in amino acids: CASSLGLQGKRTDTQYF. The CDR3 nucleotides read TGTGCCAGCAGCTTAGGTTTACAGGGGAAAAGGACAGATACGCAGTATTTT.

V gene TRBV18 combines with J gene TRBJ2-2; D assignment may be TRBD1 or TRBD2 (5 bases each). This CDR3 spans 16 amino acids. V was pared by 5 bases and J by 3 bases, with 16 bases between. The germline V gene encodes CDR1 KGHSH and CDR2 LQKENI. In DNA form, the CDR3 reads TGTGCCAGCTCATCACGAGGGGCCAGGGACACCGGGGAGCTGTTTTTT. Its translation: CASSSRGARDTGELFF.

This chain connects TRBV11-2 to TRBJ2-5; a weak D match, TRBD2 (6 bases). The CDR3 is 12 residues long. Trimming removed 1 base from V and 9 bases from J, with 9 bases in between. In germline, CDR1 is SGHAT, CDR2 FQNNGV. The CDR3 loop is CASSLVLAAQYF. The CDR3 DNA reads TGTGCCAGCAGCTTAGTGTTAGCGGCCCAGTACTTC.

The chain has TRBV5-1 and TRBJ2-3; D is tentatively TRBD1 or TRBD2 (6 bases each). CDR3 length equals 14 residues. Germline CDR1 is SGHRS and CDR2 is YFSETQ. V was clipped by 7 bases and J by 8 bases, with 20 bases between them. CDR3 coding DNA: TGCGCCAGCGACCGGGGGCCAGGAATGGCTACGCAGTATTTT. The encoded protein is CASDRGPGMATQYF.

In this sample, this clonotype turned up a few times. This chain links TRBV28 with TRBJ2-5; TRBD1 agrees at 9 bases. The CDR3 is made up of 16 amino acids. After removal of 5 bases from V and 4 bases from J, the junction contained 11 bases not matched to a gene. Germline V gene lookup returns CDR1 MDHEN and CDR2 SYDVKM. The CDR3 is CASSRVRRQGGETQYF. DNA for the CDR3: TGTGCCAGCAGTCGCGTCCGAAGACAGGGGGGAGAGACCCAGTACTTC.

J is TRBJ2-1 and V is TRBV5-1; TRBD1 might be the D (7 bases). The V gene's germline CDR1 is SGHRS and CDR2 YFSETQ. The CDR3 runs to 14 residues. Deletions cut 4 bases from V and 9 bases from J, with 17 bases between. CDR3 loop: CASSPTGDLGEQFF. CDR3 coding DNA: TGCGCCAGCAGCCCAACAGGGGACTTAGGTGAGCAGTTCTTC.

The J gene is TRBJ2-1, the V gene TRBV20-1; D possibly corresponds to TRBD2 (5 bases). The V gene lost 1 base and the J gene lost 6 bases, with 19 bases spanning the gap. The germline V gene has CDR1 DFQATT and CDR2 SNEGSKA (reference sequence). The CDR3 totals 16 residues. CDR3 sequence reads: CSARGVTGLRGNEQFF. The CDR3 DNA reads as TGCAGTGCTAGAGGGGTGACGGGTCTCCGGGGCAATGAGCAGTTCTTC.

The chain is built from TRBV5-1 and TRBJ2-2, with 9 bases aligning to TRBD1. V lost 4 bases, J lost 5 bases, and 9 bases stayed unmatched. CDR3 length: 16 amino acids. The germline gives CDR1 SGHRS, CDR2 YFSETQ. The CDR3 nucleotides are TGCGCCAGCAGCCAATTAGACAGGGGGAGAACCGGGGAGCTGTTTTTT. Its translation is CASSQLDRGRTGELFF.

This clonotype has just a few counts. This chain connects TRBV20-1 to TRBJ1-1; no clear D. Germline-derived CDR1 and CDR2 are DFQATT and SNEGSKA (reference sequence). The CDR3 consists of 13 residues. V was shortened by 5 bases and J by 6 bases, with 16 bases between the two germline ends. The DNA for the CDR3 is TGCAGTGCTCAAGGAAGACCTGGGGCTGAAGCTTTCTTT. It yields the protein CSAQGRPGAEAFF.

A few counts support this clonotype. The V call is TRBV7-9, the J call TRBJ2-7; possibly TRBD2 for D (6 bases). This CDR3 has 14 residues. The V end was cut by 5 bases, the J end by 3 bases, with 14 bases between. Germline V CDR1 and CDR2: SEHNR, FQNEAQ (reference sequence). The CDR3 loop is CASSLWDSSYEQYF. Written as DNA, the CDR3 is TGTGCCAGCAGCCTGTGGGACTCCAGCTACGAGCAGTACTTC.

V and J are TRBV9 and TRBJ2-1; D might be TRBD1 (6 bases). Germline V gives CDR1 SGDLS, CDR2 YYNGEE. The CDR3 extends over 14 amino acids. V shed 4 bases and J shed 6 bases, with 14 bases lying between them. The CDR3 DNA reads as TGTGCCAGCAGCACCCTGGAAGGGGGCAATGAGCAGTTCTTC. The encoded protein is CASSTLEGGNEQFF.

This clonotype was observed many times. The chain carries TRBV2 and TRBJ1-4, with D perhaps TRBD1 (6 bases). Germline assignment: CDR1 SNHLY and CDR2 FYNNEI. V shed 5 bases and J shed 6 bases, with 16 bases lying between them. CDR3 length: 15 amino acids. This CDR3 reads CASSSRGRGDEKLFF. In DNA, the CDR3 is TGTGCCAGCAGTTCCCGGGGAAGGGGGGATGAAAAACTGTTTTTT.

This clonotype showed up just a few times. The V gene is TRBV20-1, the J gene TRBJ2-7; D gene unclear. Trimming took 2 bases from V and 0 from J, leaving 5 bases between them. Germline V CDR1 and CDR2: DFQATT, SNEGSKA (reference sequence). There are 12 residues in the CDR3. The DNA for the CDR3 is TGCAGTGCTAGACGGAACTCCTACGAGCAGTACGTC. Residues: CSARRNSYEQYV.

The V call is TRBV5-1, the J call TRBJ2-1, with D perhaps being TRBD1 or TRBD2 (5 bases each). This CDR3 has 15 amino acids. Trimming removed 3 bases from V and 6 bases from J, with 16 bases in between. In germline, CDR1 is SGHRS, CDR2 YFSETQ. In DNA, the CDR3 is TGCGCCAGCAGCTCAGGGACCACCGGAGGCAATGAGCAGTTCTTC. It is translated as CASSSGTTGGNEQFF. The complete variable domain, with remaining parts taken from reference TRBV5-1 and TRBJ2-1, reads KAGVTQTPRYLIKTRGQQVTLSCSPISGHRSVSWYQQTPGQGLQFLFEYFSETQRNKGNFPGRFSGRQFSNSRSEMNVSTLELGDSALYLCASSSGTTGGNEQFFGPGTRLTVL.

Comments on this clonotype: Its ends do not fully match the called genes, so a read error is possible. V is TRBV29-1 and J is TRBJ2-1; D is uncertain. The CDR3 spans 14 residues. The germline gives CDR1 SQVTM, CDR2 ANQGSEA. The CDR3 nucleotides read TGCAGCGTAGAAGACAAAGGGTCCTACAATGAGCAGTTCTTC. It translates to CSVEDKGSYNEQFF.

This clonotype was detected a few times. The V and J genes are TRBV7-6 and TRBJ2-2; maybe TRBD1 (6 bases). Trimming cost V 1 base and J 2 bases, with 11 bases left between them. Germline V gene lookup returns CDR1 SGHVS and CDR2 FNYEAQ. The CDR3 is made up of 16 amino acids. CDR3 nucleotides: TGTGCCAGCAGCTTAGGTGGCAGGGGTAACACCGGGGAGCTGTTTTTT. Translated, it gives CASSLGGRGNTGELFF. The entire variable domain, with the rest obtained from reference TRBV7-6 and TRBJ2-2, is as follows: GAGVSQSPRYKVTKRGQDVALRCDPISGHVSLYWYRQALGQGPEFLTYFNYEAQQDKSGLPNDRFSAERPEGSISTLTIQRTEQRDSAMYRCASSLGGRGNTGELFFGEGSRLTVL.

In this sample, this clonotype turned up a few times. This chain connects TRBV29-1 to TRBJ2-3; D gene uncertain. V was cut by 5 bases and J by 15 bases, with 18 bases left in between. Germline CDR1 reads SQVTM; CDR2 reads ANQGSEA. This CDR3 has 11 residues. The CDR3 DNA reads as TGCAGCGTTTTCTCCGGGCCCCTGCATTATTTT. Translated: CSVFSGPLHYF.

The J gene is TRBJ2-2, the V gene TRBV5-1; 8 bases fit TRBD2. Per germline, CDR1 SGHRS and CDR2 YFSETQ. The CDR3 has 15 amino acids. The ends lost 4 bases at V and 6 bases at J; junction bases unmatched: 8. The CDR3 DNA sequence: TGCGCCAGCAGCCCACCGGGAGGGCCGGCCGGGGAGCTGTTTTTT. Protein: CASSPPGGPAGELFF.

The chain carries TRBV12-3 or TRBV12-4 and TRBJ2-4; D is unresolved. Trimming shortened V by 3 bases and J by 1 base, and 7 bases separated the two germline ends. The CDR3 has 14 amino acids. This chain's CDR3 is CASSFLTAKNIQYF. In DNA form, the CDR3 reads TGTGCCAGCAGTTTTCTGACGGCCAAAAACATTCAGTACTTC.